The 31 T cell receptor beta chains presented below share a single source sample, sequenced in a study of CD8+CD57+ T cells in acquired aplastic anemia. Profiles of TCR beta VDJ and CDR3 were generated from a genomic DNA template. TCRdb processed the reads anew with MiXCR; each CDR3 protein has one entry. Among about 160,000 distinct CDR3 sequences listed, about 50% were seen once. CD8+CD57+ cell expansion, shown by flow cytometry, had occurred in the patients selected for sequencing. Material: sorted CD4+, CD8+, or CD8+CD57+ T cells (not recorded which) from PBMCs. The receptors were sampled from a human donor with aplastic anemia.

V gene TRBV2 combines with J gene TRBJ2-7; perhaps TRBD2 as D (6 bases). The V end was cut by 7 bases, the J end by 6 bases, with 19 bases between. The CDR3 totals 14 residues. Per the germline V gene, CDR1 is SNHLY and CDR2 is FYNNEI. This CDR3 is CASTRRRGEREQYF. The CDR3, as DNA: TGTGCCAGCACCAGACGGCGCGGGGAGCGCGAGCAGTACTTC.

The rearrangement joins TRBV2 to TRBJ1-6; no reliable D call. The CDR3 runs to 13 residues. V was clipped by 2 bases and J by 8 bases, with 7 bases between them. From germline, CDR1 is SNHLY and CDR2 FYNNEI. The CDR3 loop is CASSERRDSPLHF. In DNA, the CDR3 is TGTGCCAGCAGTGAAAGGAGGGATTCACCCCTCCACTTT.

This sequence joins TRBV7-9 and TRBJ2-7; D ambiguous. Trimming stripped 6 bases from V and 0 bases from J, with 12 bases between. Germline V lookup: CDR1 SEHNR, CDR2 FQNEAQ (reference sequence). This CDR3 spans 14 amino acids. The CDR3 bases are TGTGCCAGCAGGTTTGGTATCAGCTCCTACGAGCAGTACTTC. Its protein product is CASRFGISSYEQYF.

V is TRBV19 and J is TRBJ1-3; no clear D gene. This CDR3 is 14 amino acids long. CDR1 is LNHDA, CDR2 SQIVND, per germline (reference sequence). Trimming stripped 5 bases from V and 2 bases from J, with 10 bases between. The CDR3 coding sequence is TGTGCCAGTAGTCCAGGCCTTGCTGGAAACACCATATATTTT. Translation gives CASSPGLAGNTIYF. Supplemented by reference TRBV19 and TRBJ1-3, the full variable domain reads DGGITQSPKYLFRKEGQNVTLSCEQNLNHDAMYWYRQDPGQGLRLIYYSQIVNDFQKGDIAEGYSVSREKKESFPLTVTSAQKNPTAFYLCASSPGLAGNTIYFGEGSWLTVV.

For this clonotype: A much larger clonotype is one base distant, so this may be a read error. The chain uses TRBV20-1 and TRBJ2-1, with a weak D call TRBD2 (5 bases). There are 13 residues in the CDR3. CDR1 is DFQATT and CDR2 is SNEGSKA in the germline V gene (reference sequence). The CDR3 sequence is CSARDRLFNERFF. The CDR3 DNA is TGCAGTGCTAGAGATCGACTATTCAATGAGCGGTTCTTC.

This clonotype was recorded many times. This sequence joins TRBV7-8 and TRBJ2-1; TRBD2 agrees at 10 bases. The trim removed 8 bases at V and 3 bases at J, leaving 4 bases unmatched. CDR1 is SGHVS and CDR2 is FQNEAQ in the germline V gene. The CDR3 loop spans 14 amino acids. In DNA form, the CDR3 reads TGTGCCAGCGTACTAGCGGGGCACTACAATGAGCAGTTCTTC. It encodes CASVLAGHYNEQFF.

This clonotype came up a few times. The J gene is TRBJ2-7, the V gene TRBV20-1; maybe TRBD1 (7 bases). Germline V gene data show CDR1 as DFQATT and CDR2 as SNEGSKA (reference sequence). The CDR3 runs to 13 residues. The V end lost 3 bases, the J end lost 9 bases, and 18 bases lay between the germline ends. The CDR3, as DNA: TGCAGTGCTAGTGCTCGCCAGGGGGGAGGGCAGTACTTC. This sequence encodes CSASARQGGGQYF.

Points on this clonotype: This could be a read error, since a much larger clone is one nucleotide away. V gene TRBV5-6 combines with J gene TRBJ1-1; tentative D call: TRBD1 (5 bases). CDR1 is SGHDT, CDR2 YYEEEE, per germline. CDR3 size: 14 residues. V was cut by 3 bases and J by 13 bases, with 22 bases left in between. The CDR3 sequence: CASSSTAIGLGDFF. In DNA, the CDR3 is TGTGCCAGCAGCTCGACAGCAATAGGCCTTGGAGATTTCTTT. Combining the CDR3 with reference TRBV5-6 and TRBJ1-1 gives the whole variable domain DAGVTQSPTHLIKTRGQQVTLRCSPKSGHDTVSWYQQALGQGPQFIFQYYEEEERQRGNFPDRFSGHQFPNYSSELNVNALLLGDSALYLCASSSTAIGLGDFFGQGTRLTVV.

This clonotype occurred many times. V gene TRBV29-1 combines with J gene TRBJ1-1; no definite D call. CDR3 length: 12 residues. Germline V gene sequence: CDR1 SQVTM, CDR2 ANQGSEA. V shed 2 bases and J shed 3 bases, with 7 bases lying between them. The CDR3 spells CSVEREYTEAFF. In DNA, the CDR3 is TGCAGCGTTGAAAGGGAGTACACTGAAGCTTTCTTT.

This clonotype was recorded only once. The chain recombines TRBV10-3 with TRBJ1-1, with TRBD1 identical over 8 bases. V dropped 10 bases and J dropped 1; count of bases not matched to a gene: 11. The CDR3 contains 15 residues. Per the germline V gene, CDR1 is ENHRY and CDR2 is SYGVKD. CDR3 coding DNA: TGTGCCACCGAGGGTTCAGGGGGCGAGAACACTGAAGCTTTCTTT. It codes for CATEGSGGENTEAFF.

This clonotype has a count of ten or more. The chain's CDR3 is CATNGPGSGSGGELFF. In DNA form, the CDR3 reads TGTGCCACCAACGGTCCAGGGAGCGGGAGCGGCGGGGAGCTGTTTTTT. This chain uses TRBV24-1 with TRBJ2-2; 8 bases line up with TRBD2. The germline V gene has CDR1 KGHDR and CDR2 SFDVKD. V was pared by 8 bases and J by 7 bases, with 14 bases of the junction left unmatched. The CDR3 extends over 16 amino acids.

At least ten counts were recorded for this clonotype. The chain has TRBV24-1 and TRBJ2-1; weak D call: TRBD1 (6 bases). Trimming removed 4 bases at V and 7 bases at J, with 13 bases between. Germline CDR1 is KGHDR and CDR2 is SFDVKD. CDR3 length: 14 residues. CDR3 sequence (DNA): TGTGCCACCAGTGAGCCTACAGGGCGGAATGAGCAGTTCTTC. Protein: CATSEPTGRNEQFF.

This clonotype was seen a handful of times. Being one base from a much bigger clone, this may be a read error. V gene TRBV2 combines with J gene TRBJ2-3, with D hard to call. Germline CDR1 reads SNHLY; CDR2 reads FYNNEI. The length of the CDR3 is 14 residues. CDR3 in amino acids: CATERHFLADAQYF. The CDR3 nucleotides read TGTGCCACTGAGAGACACTTTTTGGCAGATGCGCAGTATTTT.

This clonotype was observed a single time. A single base separates this from a much larger clone, so it may be a read error. As DNA, the CDR3 is TGTGCCTGGAGTGTACGACAGACCCAGTACTTC. It codes for CAWSVRQTQYF. The chain joins TRBV30 to TRBJ2-5; D is unclear. The CDR3 spans 11 residues. V lost 0 bases and J 6 bases, leaving 5 bases between the germline ends. Germline lookup yields CDR1 GTSNPN and CDR2 SVGIG (reference sequence).

This clonotype was recorded at least ten times. The CDR3 DNA follows: TGTGCCAGCAGTTTAGGGCGGGACACTGAAGCTTTCTTT. This translates into CASSLGRDTEAFF. V usage is TRBV12-3 or TRBV12-4 and J usage is TRBJ1-1; D is undetermined. This CDR3 has 13 amino acids. V lost 1 base, J lost 3 bases, and 6 bases lay in between.

This clonotype came up many times. The V and J genes are TRBV2 and TRBJ2-1, with D possibly being TRBD1 (5 bases). Germline V gene sequence: CDR1 SNHLY, CDR2 FYNNEI. The CDR3 covers 12 residues. Trimming removed 2 bases at V and 8 bases at J, with 7 bases between. CDR3 amino acids: CASSERGYEQFF. DNA for the CDR3: TGTGCCAGCAGTGAAAGGGGCTATGAGCAGTTCTTC.

Turning to this clonotype: A read error may be the cause here, since a much bigger clone is one base away. The chain uses TRBV9 and TRBJ1-4; TRBD1 matches 8 bases. The V gene's germline CDR1 is SGDLS and CDR2 YYNGEE. This CDR3 is 14 amino acids long. With 4 bases clipped from V and 7 bases from J, the junction kept 6 bases outside the gene matches. CDR3 loop: CASSPAGGREKLFF. The CDR3 DNA is TGTGCCAGCAGCCCGGCAGGGGGCCGTGAAAAACTGTTTTTT.

This clonotype was recorded only once. The rearrangement joins TRBV20-1 to TRBJ2-1; D may be TRBD2 (5 bases). The germline CDR1 and CDR2 sequences are DFQATT and SNEGSKA (reference sequence). Trimming stripped 0 bases from V and 5 bases from J, with 14 bases between. This CDR3 spans 15 amino acids. CDR3 region: CSARDFTSSNNEQFF. CDR3 nucleotide sequence: TGCAGTGCTAGAGATTTTACTAGTTCCAACAATGAGCAGTTCTTC.

In this sample, this clonotype turned up many times. In DNA form, the CDR3 reads TGCGCCAGCAGCCAAGAAGAGGGGCTTTTCTACGAGCAGTACTTC. Translating it yields CASSQEEGLFYEQYF. The J gene is TRBJ2-7, the V gene TRBV4-1; D is perhaps TRBD1 or TRBD2 (5 bases each). The germline CDR1 and CDR2 sequences are MGHRA and YSYEKL. The CDR3 covers 15 residues. V was pared by 0 bases and J by 3 bases, with 12 bases between.

This clonotype was detected many times. The chain links TRBV9 to TRBJ2-7; D tentatively reads TRBD1 or TRBD2 (6 bases each). The V end was cut by 1 base, the J end by 6 bases, with 14 bases between. This CDR3 comprises 14 residues. Germline V gene sequence: CDR1 SGDLS, CDR2 YYNGEE. The CDR3: CASSVSFGGLEQYF. CDR3 sequence (DNA): TGTGCCAGCAGCGTATCGTTTGGGGGGCTCGAGCAGTACTTC.

In its sample, this clonotype was seen many times. The chain links TRBV7-8 to TRBJ2-3; no reliable D call. CDR1 is SGHVS, CDR2 FQNEAQ, per germline. Trimming left V 5 bases short and J 0 bases short, with 12 bases between. CDR3 length: 15 amino acids. CDR3: CASSPLVGSTDTQYF. As DNA, the CDR3 is TGTGCCAGCAGCCCCCTAGTGGGCAGCACAGATACGCAGTATTTT.

In this sample, this clonotype turned up a few times. The chain combines TRBV10-3 with TRBJ1-2; unclear D gene. Between the trimmed V and J ends, which lost 4 bases and 4 bases, there was a span of 13 bases. The CDR3 spans 14 residues. Germline CDR1 reads ENHRY; CDR2 reads SYGVKD. The CDR3 sequence: CAISASSELYGYTF. The CDR3 region has the DNA TGTGCCATCAGTGCCAGCTCGGAACTCTATGGCTACACCTTC.

Only a few counts were recorded for this clonotype. The CDR3 is CASSLGDWGGAETQYF. The CDR3 DNA follows: TGTGCCAGCAGCTTAGGGGACTGGGGAGGGGCAGAGACCCAGTACTTC. This rearrangement joins TRBV11-2 to TRBJ2-5; 7 bases are a match to TRBD2. Germline V lookup: CDR1 SGHAT, CDR2 FQNNGV. V lost 1 base to trimming and J lost 4 bases; unmatched junction nucleotides: 9. CDR3 size: 16 residues.

This clonotype was detected ten times or more. The chain employs TRBV4-1 and TRBJ1-1; D uncertain. Germline V gene data show CDR1 as MGHRA and CDR2 as YSYEKL. V gave up 1 base and J gave up 0 bases, with 9 bases separating them. This CDR3 spans 15 amino acids. In nucleotides, the CDR3 is TGCGCCAGCAGCCAAGGGCTAGGGCTGAACACTGAAGCTTTCTTT. Its translation: CASSQGLGLNTEAFF.

The J gene is TRBJ2-7, the V gene TRBV11-2, with 12 nucleotides matching TRBD2. From germline, CDR1 is SGHAT and CDR2 FQNNGV. This CDR3 spans 16 amino acids. The trim removed 6 bases at V and 6 bases at J, leaving 12 bases unmatched. Written as DNA, the CDR3 is TGTGCCAGCAGTACGACTAGCGGGGGCCCAGGGCCCGAGCAGTACTTC. Protein sequence: CASSTTSGGPGPEQYF.

This clonotype showed up many times. The rearrangement links TRBV7-3 to TRBJ1-4, with TRBD1 matching over 7 bases. The CDR3 runs to 14 residues. The ends lost 9 bases at V and 4 bases at J; junction bases unmatched: 8. The germline V gene has CDR1 SGHTA and CDR2 FQGTGA. This chain's CDR3 is CASYTGEGNEKLFF. The CDR3 DNA follows: TGTGCCAGTTATACAGGGGAGGGTAATGAAAAACTGTTTTTT.

The chain links TRBV5-1 to TRBJ1-6; D unclear. Germline loops: CDR1 SGHRS, CDR2 YFSETQ. Trimming stripped 4 bases from V and 3 bases from J, with 8 bases between. The CDR3 consists of 14 residues. CDR3 loop: CASSLDNYNSPLHF. CDR3 nucleotides: TGCGCCAGCAGCCTCGATAACTATAATTCACCCCTCCACTTT.

The chain carries TRBV4-1 and TRBJ2-7, with 7 positions matching TRBD1. CDR1 and CDR2 from the germline V gene are MGHRA and YSYEKL. The CDR3 runs 16 residues. V dropped 0 bases and J dropped 3; count of bases not matched to a gene: 8. The CDR3 bases are TGCGCCAGCAGCCAAGAGACTGAGACAGGGAGCTACGAGCAGTACTTC. Translating gives CASSQETETGSYEQYF.

The chain uses TRBV29-1 and TRBJ1-1; D is uncertain. Germline V lookup: CDR1 SQVTM, CDR2 ANQGSEA. The CDR3 totals 13 residues. Trimming pared 4 bases from V and 13 bases from J, leaving 22 bases between. CDR3 coding DNA: TGCAGCGTTGGAGACACAGTGCGCGTCTCAGGTTTCTTT. Translating gives CSVGDTVRVSGFF.

Points on this clonotype: Germline is not matched at one junction end, which may reflect a read error. This chain joins TRBV9 and TRBJ1-1, with D possibly matching TRBD1 (5 bases). This CDR3 has 14 residues. CDR1 and CDR2 from the germline V gene are SGDLS and YYNGEE. The CDR3 loop reads CASSPAGKRTEVFF. CDR3 nucleotide sequence: TGTGCCAGCAGCCCCGCAGGGAAGCGGACTGAAGTTTTCTTT.

This clonotype was picked up a small number of times. A clone one base away is much larger, so this may be a read error. The V gene is TRBV5-8, the J gene TRBJ2-7; D ambiguous. Germline assignment: CDR1 SGHTS and CDR2 YDEGEE. With 4 bases removed from V and 0 bases from J, the gap between germline ends came to 11 bases. The CDR3 runs to 14 residues. As DNA, the CDR3 is TGTGCCAGCAGCGAGGCCCGCGACTCCTACGAGCAGTACTTC. It is translated as CASSEARDSYEQYF.